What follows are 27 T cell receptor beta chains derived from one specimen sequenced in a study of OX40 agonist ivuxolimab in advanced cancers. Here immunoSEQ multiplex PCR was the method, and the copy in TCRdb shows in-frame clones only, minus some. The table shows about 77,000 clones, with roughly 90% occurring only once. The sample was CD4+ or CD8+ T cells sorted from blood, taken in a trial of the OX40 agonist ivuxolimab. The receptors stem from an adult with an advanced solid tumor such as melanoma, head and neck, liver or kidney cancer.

The DNA of the CDR3 is TGTGCCTGGAGTGTAACCGACAAAACAGGGCCTAATGAAAAACTGTTTTTT. Translating gives CAWSVTDKTGPNEKLFF. The chain recombines TRBV30 with TRBJ1-4; TRBD1 might be the D (6 bases). V lost 0 bases, J lost 3 bases, and 17 bases lay in between. This CDR3 contains 17 residues. The germline CDR1 and CDR2 sequences are GTSNPN and SVGIG (reference sequence).

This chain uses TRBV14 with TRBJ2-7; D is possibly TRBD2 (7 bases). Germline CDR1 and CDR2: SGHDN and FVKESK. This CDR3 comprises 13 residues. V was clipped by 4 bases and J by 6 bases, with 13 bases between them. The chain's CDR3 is CASSPQGGGEQYF. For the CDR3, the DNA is TGTGCCAGCAGCCCACAGGGAGGGGGCGAGCAGTACTTC.

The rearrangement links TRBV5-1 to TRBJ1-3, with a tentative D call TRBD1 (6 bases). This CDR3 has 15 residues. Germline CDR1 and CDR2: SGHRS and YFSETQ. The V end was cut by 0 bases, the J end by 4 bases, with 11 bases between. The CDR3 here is CASSLAGGEGNTIYF. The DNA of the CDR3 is TGCGCCAGCAGCTTGGCCGGGGGCGAAGGAAACACCATATATTTT. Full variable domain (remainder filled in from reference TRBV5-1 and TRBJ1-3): KAGVTQTPRYLIKTRGQQVTLSCSPISGHRSVSWYQQTPGQGLQFLFEYFSETQRNKGNFPGRFSGRQFSNSRSEMNVSTLELGDSALYLCASSLAGGEGNTIYFGEGSWLTVV.

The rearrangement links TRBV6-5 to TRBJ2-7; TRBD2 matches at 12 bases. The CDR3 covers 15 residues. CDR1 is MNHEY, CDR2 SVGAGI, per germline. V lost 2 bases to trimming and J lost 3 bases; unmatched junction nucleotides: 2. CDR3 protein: CASSYPTSGSYEQYF. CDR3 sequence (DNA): TGTGCCAGCAGTTACCCGACTAGCGGGAGCTACGAGCAGTACTTC.

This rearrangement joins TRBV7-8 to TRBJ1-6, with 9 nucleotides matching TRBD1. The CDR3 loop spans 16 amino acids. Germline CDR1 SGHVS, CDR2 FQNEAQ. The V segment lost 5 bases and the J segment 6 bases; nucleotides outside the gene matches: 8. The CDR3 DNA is TGTGCCAGCAGCCCCCGACAGGGGGGGAGTAATTCACCCCTCCACTTT. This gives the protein CASSPRQGGSNSPLHF.

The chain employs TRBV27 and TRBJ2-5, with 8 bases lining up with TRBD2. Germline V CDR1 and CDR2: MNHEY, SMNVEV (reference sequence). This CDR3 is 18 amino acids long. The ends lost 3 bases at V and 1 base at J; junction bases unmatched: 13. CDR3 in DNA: TGTGCCAGCAGTTTTTCCGGTCAAGCGGGAGTAGCCCAAGAGACCCAGTACTTC. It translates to CASSFSGQAGVAQETQYF.

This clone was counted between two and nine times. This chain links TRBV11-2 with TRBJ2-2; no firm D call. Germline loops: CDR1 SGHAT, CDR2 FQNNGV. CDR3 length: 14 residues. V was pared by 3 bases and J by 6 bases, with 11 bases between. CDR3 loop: CASSFARPAGELFF. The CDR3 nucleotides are TGTGCCAGCAGCTTTGCAAGGCCGGCCGGGGAGCTGTTTTTT.

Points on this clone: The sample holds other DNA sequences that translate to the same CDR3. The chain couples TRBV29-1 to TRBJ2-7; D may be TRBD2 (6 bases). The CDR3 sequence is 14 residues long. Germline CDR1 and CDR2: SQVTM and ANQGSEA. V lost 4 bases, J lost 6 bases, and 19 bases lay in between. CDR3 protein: CSVAMGQRVSEQYF. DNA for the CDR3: TGCAGCGTTGCAATGGGGCAGCGGGTTAGCGAGCAGTACTTC.

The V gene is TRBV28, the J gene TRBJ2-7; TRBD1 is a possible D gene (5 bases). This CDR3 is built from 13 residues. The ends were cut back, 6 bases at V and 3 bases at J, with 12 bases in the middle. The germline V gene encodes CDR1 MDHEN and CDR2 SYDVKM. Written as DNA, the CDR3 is TGTGCCAGCAGCAGGAGACAGTTCTACGAGCAGTACTTC. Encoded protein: CASSRRQFYEQYF.

DNA of the CDR3: TGTGCCAGCAGCTTGGGACTGGACCTTAGCACAGATACGCAGTATTTT. Its translation: CASSLGLDLSTDTQYF. This chain connects TRBV7-9 to TRBJ2-3; maybe TRBD2 (6 bases). The CDR3 consists of 16 residues. Germline CDR1 and CDR2: SEHNR and FQNEAQ (reference sequence). V gave up 3 bases and J gave up 0 bases, with 13 bases separating them.

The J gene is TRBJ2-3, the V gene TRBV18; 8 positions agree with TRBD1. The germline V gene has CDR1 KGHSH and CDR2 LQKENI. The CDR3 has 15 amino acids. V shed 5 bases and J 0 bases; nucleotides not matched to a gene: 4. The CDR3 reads CASSIGTGSTDTQYF. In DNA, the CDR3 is TGTGCCAGCTCAATTGGGACAGGAAGCACAGATACGCAGTATTTT.

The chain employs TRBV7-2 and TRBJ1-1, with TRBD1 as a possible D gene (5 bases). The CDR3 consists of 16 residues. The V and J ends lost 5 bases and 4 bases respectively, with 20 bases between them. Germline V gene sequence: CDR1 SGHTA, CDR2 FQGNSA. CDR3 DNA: TGTGCCAGCAGCCTCCTCGGAGGGGCCATAGGCACTGAAGCTTTCTTT. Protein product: CASSLLGGAIGTEAFF. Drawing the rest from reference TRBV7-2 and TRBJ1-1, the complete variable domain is GAGVSQSPSNKVTEKGKDVELRCDPISGHTALYWYRQSLGQGLEFLIYFQGNSAPDKSGLPSDRFSAERTGGSVSTLTIQRTQQEDSAVYLCASSLLGGAIGTEAFFGQGTRLTVV.

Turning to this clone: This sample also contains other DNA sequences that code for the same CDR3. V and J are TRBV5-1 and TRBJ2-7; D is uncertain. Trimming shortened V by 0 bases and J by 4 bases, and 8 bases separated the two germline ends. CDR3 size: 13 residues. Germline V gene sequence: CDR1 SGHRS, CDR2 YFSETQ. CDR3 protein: CASSLVIGYEQYF. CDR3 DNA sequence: TGCGCCAGCAGCTTGGTTATAGGGTACGAGCAGTACTTC.

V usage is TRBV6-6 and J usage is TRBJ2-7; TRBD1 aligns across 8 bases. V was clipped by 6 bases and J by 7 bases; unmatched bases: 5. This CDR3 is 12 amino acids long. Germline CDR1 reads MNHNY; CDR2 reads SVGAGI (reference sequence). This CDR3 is CASRTGAGEQYF. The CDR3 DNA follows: TGTGCCAGCAGGACAGGGGCGGGGGAGCAGTACTTC.

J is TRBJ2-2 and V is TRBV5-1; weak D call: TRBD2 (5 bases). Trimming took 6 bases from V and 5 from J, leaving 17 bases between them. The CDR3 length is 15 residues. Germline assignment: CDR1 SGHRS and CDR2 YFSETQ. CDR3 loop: CASTALSGDTGELFF. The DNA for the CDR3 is TGCGCCAGCACCGCTCTATCCGGGGATACCGGGGAGCTGTTTTTT.

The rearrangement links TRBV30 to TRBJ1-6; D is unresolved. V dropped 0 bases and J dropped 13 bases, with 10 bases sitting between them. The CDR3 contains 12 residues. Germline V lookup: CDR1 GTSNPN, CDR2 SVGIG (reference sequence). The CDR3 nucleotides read TGTGCCTGGAGTGTCTCCGGGGTTCCCCTCCACTTT. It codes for CAWSVSGVPLHF.

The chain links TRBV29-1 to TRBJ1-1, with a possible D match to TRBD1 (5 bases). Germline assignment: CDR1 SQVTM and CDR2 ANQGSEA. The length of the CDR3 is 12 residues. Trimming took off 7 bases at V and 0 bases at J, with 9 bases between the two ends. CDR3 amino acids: CSAGTMNTEAFF. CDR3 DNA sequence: TGCAGCGCAGGGACCATGAACACTGAAGCTTTCTTT.

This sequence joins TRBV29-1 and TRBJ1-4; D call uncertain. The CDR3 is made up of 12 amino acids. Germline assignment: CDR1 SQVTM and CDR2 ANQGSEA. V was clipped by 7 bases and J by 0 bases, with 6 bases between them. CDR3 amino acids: CSATPTNEKLFF. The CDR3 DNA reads TGCAGCGCGACACCAACTAATGAAAAACTGTTTTTT.

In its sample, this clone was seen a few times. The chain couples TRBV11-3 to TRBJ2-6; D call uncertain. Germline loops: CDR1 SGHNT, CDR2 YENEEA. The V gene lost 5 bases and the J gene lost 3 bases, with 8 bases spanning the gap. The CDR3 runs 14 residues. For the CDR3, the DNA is TGTGCCAGCAGCCCCACTAATGGGGCCAACGTCCTGACTTTC. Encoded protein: CASSPTNGANVLTF.

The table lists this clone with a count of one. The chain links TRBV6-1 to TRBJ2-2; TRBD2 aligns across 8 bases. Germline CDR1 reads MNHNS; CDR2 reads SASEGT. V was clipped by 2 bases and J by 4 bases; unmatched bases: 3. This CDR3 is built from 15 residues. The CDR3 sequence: CASSERAGATGELFF. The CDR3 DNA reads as TGTGCCAGCAGTGAAAGAGCGGGAGCCACCGGGGAGCTGTTTTTT.

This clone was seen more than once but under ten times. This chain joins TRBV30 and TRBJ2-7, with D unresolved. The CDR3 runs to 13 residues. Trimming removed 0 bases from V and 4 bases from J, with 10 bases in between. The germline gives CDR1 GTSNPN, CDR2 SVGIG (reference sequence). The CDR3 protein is CAWSVPFVYEQYF. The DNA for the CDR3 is TGTGCCTGGAGTGTACCGTTCGTTTACGAGCAGTACTTC. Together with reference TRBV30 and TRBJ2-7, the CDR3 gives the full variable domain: SQTIHQWPATLVQPVGSPLSLECTVEGTSNPNLYWYRQAAGRGLQLLFYSVGIGQISSEVPQNLSASRPQDRQFILSSKKLLLSDSGFYLCAWSVPFVYEQYFGPGTRLTVT.

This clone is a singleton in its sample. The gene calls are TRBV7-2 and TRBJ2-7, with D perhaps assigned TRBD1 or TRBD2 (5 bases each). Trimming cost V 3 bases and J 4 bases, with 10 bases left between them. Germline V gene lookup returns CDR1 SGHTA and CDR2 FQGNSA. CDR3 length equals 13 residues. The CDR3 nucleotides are TGTGCCAGCAGCTTCTCGGGGCTATACGAGCAGTACTTC. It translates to CASSFSGLYEQYF. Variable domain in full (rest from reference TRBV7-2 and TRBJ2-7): GAGVSQSPSNKVTEKGKDVELRCDPISGHTALYWYRQSLGQGLEFLIYFQGNSAPDKSGLPSDRFSAERTGGSVSTLTIQRTQQEDSAVYLCASSFSGLYEQYFGPGTRLTVT.

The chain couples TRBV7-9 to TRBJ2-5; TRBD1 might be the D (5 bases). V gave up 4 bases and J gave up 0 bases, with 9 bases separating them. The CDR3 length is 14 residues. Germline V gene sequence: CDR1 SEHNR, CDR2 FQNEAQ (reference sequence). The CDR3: CASSSRQYQETQYF. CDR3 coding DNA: TGTGCCAGCAGCTCTAGACAGTACCAAGAGACCCAGTACTTC. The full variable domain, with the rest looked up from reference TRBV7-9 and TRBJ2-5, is DTGVSQNPRHKITKRGQNVTFRCDPISEHNRLYWYRQTLGQGPEFLTYFQNEAQLEKSRLLSDRFSAERPKGSFSTLEIQRTEQGDSAMYLCASSSRQYQETQYFGPGTRLLVL.

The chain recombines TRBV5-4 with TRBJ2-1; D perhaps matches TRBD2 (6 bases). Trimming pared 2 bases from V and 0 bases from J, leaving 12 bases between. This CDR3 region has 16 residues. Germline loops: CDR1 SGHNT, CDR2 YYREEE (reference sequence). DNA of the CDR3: TGTGCCAGCAGCTTCTTGGGGGGTTTCTCCTACAATGAGCAGTTCTTC. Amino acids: CASSFLGGFSYNEQFF.

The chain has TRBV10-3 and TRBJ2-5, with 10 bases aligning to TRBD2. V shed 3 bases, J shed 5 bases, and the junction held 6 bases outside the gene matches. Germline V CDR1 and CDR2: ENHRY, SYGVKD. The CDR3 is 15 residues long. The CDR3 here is CAISDLSGRGETQYF. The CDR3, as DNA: TGTGCCATCAGTGACCTGAGCGGGAGGGGGGAGACCCAGTACTTC.

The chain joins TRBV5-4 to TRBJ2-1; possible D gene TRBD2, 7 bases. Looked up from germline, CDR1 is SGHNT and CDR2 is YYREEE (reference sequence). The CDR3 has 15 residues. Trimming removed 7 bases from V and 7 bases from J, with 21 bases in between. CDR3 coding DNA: TGTGCCAGCTCTAGGGGGGGAAACGCTCTGAATGAGCAGTTCTTC. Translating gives CASSRGGNALNEQFF. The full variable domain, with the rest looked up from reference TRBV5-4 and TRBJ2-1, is ETGVTQSPTHLIKTRGQQVTLRCSSQSGHNTVSWYQQALGQGPQFIFQYYREEENGRGNFPPRFSGLQFPNYSSELNVNALELDDSALYLCASSRGGNALNEQFFGPGTRLTVL.

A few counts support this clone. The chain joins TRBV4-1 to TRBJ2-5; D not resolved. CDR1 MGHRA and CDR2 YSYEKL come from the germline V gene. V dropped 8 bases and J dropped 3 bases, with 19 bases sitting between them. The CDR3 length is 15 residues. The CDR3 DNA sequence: TGCGCCAGCCAAAAAGGCCCCCTTCAGGAAGAGACCCAGTACTTC. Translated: CASQKGPLQEETQYF.